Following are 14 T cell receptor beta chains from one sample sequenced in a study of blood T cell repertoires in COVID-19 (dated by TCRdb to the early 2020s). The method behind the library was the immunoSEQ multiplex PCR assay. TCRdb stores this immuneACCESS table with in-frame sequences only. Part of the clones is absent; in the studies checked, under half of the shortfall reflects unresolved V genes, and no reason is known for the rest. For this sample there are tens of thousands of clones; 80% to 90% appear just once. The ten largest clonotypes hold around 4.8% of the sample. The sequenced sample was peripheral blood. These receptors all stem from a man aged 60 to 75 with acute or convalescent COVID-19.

CDR3 bases: TGTGCCAGCAGGACAGGGGGGAACACCGGGGAGCTGTTTTTT. Encoded protein: CASRTGGNTGELFF. The genes are TRBV2 and TRBJ2-2; TRBD1 matches at 9 bases. The trim removed 6 bases at V and 1 base at J, leaving 0 bases unmatched. The CDR3 covers 14 residues. Germline V gene sequence: CDR1 SNHLY, CDR2 FYNNEI.

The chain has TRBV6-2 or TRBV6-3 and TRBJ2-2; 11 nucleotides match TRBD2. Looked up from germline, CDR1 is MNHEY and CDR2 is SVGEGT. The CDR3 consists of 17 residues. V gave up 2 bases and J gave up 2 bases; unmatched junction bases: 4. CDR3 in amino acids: CASSYRLAGINTGELFF. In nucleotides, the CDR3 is TGTGCCAGCAGTTACAGACTAGCGGGAATAAACACCGGGGAGCTGTTTTTT.

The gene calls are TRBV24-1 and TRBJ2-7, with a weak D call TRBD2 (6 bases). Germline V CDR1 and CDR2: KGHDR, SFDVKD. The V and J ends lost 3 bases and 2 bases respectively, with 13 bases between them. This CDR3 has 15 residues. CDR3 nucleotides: TGTGCCACCAGTGATCCTCCCGGGACTCCCTACGAGCAGTACTTC. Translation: CATSDPPGTPYEQYF.

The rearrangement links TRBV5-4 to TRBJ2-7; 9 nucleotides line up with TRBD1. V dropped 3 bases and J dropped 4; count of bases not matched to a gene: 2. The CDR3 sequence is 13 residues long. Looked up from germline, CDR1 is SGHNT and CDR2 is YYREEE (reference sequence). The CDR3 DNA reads TGTGCCAGCAGCTCCGGGACAGGGTACGAGCAGTACTTC. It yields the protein CASSSGTGYEQYF. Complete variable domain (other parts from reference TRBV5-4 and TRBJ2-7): ETGVTQSPTHLIKTRGQQVTLRCSSQSGHNTVSWYQQALGQGPQFIFQYYREEENGRGNFPPRFSGLQFPNYSSELNVNALELDDSALYLCASSSGTGYEQYFGPGTRLTVT.

The CDR3 protein is CASSLSGQGGGQPQHF. The CDR3 DNA reads as TGTGCCAGCAGTTTATCGGGACAGGGCGGGGGTCAGCCCCAGCATTTT. This rearrangement joins TRBV28 to TRBJ1-5; TRBD1 agrees at 9 bases. V dropped 1 base and J dropped 6; count of bases not matched to a gene: 7. Germline V gene data show CDR1 as MDHEN and CDR2 as SYDVKM. This CDR3 region has 16 residues. Full variable domain (missing parts from reference TRBV28 and TRBJ1-5): DVKVTQSSRYLVKRTGEKVFLECVQDMDHENMFWYRQDPGLGLRLIYFSYDVKMKEKGDIPEGYSVSREKKERFSLILESASTNQTSMYLCASSLSGQGGGQPQHFGDGTRLSIL.

CDR3 amino acids: CATSDLDRSYNEQFF. CDR3 DNA: TGTGCCACCAGTGATTTGGACAGGTCCTACAATGAGCAGTTCTTC. The chain recombines TRBV24-1 with TRBJ2-1; D may be TRBD1 (6 bases). This CDR3 has 15 residues. From germline, CDR1 is KGHDR and CDR2 SFDVKD. The ends were cut back, 0 bases at V and 1 base at J, with 6 bases in the middle.

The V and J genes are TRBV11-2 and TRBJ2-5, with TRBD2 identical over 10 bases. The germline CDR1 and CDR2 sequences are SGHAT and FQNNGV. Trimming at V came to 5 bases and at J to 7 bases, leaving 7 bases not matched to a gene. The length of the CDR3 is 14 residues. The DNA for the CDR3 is TGTGCCAGCAGCCTGAGCGGGAGGGCAGGGACCCAGTACTTC. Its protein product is CASSLSGRAGTQYF.

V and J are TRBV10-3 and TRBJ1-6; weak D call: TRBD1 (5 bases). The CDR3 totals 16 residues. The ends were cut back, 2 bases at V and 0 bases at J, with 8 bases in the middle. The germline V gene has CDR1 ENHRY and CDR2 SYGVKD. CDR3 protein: CAISEQGSSYNSPLHF. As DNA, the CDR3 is TGTGCCATCAGTGAGCAGGGTAGCTCCTATAATTCACCCCTCCACTTT.

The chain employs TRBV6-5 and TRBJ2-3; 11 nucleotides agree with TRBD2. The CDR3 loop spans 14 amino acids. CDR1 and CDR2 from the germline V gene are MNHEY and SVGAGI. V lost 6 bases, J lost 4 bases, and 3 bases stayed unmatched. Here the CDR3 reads CASRTSGSPDTQYF. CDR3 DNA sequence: TGTGCCAGCAGAACTAGCGGGAGCCCAGATACGCAGTATTTT.

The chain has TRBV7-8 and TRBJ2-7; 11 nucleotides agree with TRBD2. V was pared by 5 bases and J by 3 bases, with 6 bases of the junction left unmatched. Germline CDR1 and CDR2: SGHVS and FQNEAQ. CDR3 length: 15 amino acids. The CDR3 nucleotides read TGTGCCAGCAGCCCTCTAGCGGGGGGAAGCTACGAGCAGTACTTC. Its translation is CASSPLAGGSYEQYF.

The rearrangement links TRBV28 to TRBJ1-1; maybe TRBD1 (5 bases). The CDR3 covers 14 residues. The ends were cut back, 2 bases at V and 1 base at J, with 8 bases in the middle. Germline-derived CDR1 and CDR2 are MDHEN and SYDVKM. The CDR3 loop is CASSLAGQNTEAFF. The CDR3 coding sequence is TGTGCCAGCAGTTTAGCAGGGCAGAACACTGAAGCTTTCTTT.

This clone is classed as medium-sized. DNA for the CDR3: TGTGCCAGCACCCAAGGCGAGACAGGGGACATCAATCAGCCCCAGCATTTT. It encodes CASTQGETGDINQPQHF. The J gene is TRBJ1-5, the V gene TRBV28; 8 nucleotides align to TRBD1. Looked up from germline, CDR1 is MDHEN and CDR2 is SYDVKM. The V and J ends lost 7 bases and 3 bases, in that order; junction bases with no gene match: 14. The CDR3 consists of 17 residues.

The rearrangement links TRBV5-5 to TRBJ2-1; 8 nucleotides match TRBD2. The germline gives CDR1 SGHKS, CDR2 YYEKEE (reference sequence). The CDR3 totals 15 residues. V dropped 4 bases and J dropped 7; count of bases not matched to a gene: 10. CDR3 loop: CASSPSAGVINEQFF. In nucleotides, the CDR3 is TGTGCCAGCAGCCCATCAGCGGGAGTAATAAATGAGCAGTTCTTC.

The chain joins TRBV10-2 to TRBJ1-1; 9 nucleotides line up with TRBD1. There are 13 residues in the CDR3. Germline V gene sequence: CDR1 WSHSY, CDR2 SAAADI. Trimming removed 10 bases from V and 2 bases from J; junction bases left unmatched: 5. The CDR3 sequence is CAIHRGPNTEAFF. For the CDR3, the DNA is TGCGCCATCCACAGGGGGCCCAACACTGAAGCTTTCTTT.